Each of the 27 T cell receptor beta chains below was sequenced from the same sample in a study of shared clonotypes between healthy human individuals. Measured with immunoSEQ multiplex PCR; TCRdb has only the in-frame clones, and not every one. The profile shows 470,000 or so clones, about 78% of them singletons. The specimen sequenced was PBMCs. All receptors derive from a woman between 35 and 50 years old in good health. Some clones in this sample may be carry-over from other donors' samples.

The CDR3 is CASSAPEGGYNEQFF. The DNA for the CDR3 is TGCGCCAGCAGCGCCCCGGAGGGGGGGTACAATGAGCAGTTCTTC. The chain employs TRBV5-1 and TRBJ2-1; possibly TRBD2 for D (7 bases). This CDR3 has 15 residues. Germline-derived CDR1 and CDR2 are SGHRS and YFSETQ. V was shortened by 4 bases and J by 4 bases, with 15 bases between the two germline ends.

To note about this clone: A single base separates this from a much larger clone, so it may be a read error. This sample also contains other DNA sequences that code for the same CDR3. CDR3 amino acids: CASSLALAGSYNEQFF. As DNA, the CDR3 is TGTGCCAGCAGCTTAGCACTAGCGGGATCCTACAATGAGCAGTTCTTC. The V call is TRBV7-9, the J call TRBJ2-1; 10 positions agree with TRBD2. Losses at the gene ends were 0 bases for V and 1 base for J; bases not matched to a gene: 0. The V gene's germline CDR1 is SEHNR and CDR2 FQNEAQ (reference sequence). CDR3 length: 16 residues. Combining the CDR3 with reference TRBV7-9 and TRBJ2-1 gives the whole variable domain DTGVSQNPRHKITKRGQNVTFRCDPISEHNRLYWYRQTLGQGPEFLTYFQNEAQLEKSRLLSDRFSAERPKGSFSTLEIQRTEQGDSAMYLCASSLALAGSYNEQFFGPGTRLTVL.

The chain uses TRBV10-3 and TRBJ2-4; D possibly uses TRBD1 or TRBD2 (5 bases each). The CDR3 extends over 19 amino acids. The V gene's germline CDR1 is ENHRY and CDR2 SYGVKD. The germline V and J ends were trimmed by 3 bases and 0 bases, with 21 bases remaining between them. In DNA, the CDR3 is TGTGCCATCAGTGATGACTCTGTGAGGGGCAGACCAGCCAAAAACATTCAGTACTTC. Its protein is CAISDDSVRGRPAKNIQYF.

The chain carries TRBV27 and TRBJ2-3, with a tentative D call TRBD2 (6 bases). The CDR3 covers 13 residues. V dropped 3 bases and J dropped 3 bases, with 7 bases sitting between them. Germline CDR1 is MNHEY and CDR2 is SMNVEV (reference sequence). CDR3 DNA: TGTGCCAGCAGTTTCGGGGGAACAGATACGCAGTATTTT. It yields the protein CASSFGGTDTQYF.

The CDR3 loop is CASRSGRATGELFF. CDR3 DNA: TGTGCCAGCAGAAGCGGGAGGGCCACCGGGGAGCTGTTTTTT. The rearrangement uses TRBV28 and TRBJ2-2, with 10 bases identical to TRBD2. The CDR3 length is 14 residues. Germline-derived CDR1 and CDR2 are MDHEN and SYDVKM. Losses at the gene ends were 6 bases for V and 4 bases for J; bases not matched to a gene: 2. Looking up the rest from reference TRBV28 and TRBJ2-2 gives the full variable domain: DVKVTQSSRYLVKRTGEKVFLECVQDMDHENMFWYRQDPGLGLRLIYFSYDVKMKEKGDIPEGYSVSREKKERFSLILESASTNQTSMYLCASRSGRATGELFFGEGSRLTVL.

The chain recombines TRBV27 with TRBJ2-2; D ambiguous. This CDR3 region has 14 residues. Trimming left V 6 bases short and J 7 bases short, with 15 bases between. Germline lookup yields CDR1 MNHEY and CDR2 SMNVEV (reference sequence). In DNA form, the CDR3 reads TGTGCCAGCAGACAACCCTGGAGAAGCGGGGAGCTGTTTTTT. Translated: CASRQPWRSGELFF.

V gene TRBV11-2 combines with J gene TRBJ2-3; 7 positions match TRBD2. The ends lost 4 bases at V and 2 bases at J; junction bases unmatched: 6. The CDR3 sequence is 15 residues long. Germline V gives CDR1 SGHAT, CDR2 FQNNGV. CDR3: CASSWWGGATDTQYF. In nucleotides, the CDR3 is TGTGCCAGCAGCTGGTGGGGGGGAGCCACAGATACGCAGTATTTT.

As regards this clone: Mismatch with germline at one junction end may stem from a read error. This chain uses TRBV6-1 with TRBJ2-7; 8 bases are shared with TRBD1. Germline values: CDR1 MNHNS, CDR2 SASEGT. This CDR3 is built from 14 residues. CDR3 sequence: CAGSPRQGAGEQYF. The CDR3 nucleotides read TGTGCCGGCAGTCCTCGGCAGGGGGCTGGAGAGCAGTACTTC.

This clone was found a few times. CDR3 bases: TGTGCCAGCAGTTACCAGGGTTCTAGCTACAATGAGCAGTTCTTC. This translates into CASSYQGSSYNEQFF. The J gene is TRBJ2-1, the V gene TRBV6-5, with D perhaps matching TRBD1 (5 bases). The CDR3 length is 15 residues. The V and J ends lost 2 bases and 3 bases respectively, with 11 bases between them. Germline V gene sequence: CDR1 MNHEY, CDR2 SVGAGI.

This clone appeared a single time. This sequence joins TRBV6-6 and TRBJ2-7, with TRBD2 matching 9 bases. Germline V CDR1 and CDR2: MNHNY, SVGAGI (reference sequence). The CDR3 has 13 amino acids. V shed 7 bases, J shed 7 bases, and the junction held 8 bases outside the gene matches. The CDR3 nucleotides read TGTGCCAGCACCGGGACTAGCTTTTGGGAGCAGTACTTC. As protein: CASTGTSFWEQYF.

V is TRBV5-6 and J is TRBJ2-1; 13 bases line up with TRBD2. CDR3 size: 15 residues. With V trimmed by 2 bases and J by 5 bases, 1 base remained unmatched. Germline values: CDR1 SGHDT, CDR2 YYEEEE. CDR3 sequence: CASSFGLAGDNEQFF. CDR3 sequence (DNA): TGTGCCAGCAGCTTCGGACTAGCGGGGGACAATGAGCAGTTCTTC.

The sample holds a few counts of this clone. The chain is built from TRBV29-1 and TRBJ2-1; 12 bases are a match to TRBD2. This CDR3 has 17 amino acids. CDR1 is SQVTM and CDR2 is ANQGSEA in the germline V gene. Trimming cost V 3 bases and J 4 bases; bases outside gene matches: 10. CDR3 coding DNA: TGCAGCGTTGAGAGACTAGCGGGAGTCGGGGGTTACAATGAGCAGTTCTTC. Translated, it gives CSVERLAGVGGYNEQFF.

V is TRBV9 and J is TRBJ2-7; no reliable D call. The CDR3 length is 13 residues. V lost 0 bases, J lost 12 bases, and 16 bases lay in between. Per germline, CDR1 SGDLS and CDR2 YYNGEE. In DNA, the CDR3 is TGTGCCAGCAGCGTAGGTGACGCCGATTTGCCGTACTTC. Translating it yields CASSVGDADLPYF.

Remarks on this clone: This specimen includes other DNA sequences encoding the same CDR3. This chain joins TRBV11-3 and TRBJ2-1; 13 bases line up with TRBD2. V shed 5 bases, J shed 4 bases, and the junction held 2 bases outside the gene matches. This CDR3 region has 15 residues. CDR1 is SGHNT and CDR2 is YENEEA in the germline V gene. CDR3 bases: TGTGCCAGCAGCCTGGGACTAGCGGGGTACAATGAGCAGTTCTTC. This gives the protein CASSLGLAGYNEQFF.

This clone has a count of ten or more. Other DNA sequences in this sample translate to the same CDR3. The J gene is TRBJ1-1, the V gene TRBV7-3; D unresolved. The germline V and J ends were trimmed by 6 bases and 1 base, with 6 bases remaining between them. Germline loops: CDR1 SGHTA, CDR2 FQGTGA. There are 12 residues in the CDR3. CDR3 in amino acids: CASSIGNTEAFF. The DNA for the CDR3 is TGTGCCAGCAGTATAGGGAACACTGAAGCTTTCTTT.

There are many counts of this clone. The CDR3 DNA is TGTGCCAGCTCACCAGGGCAGTCGGCAAGGGTAGCTTTCTTT. Its protein product is CASSPGQSARVAFF. The chain links TRBV18 to TRBJ1-1, with D uncertain. V lost 2 bases and J lost 10, with 17 bases in between. Germline assignment: CDR1 KGHSH and CDR2 LQKENI. This CDR3 contains 14 residues.

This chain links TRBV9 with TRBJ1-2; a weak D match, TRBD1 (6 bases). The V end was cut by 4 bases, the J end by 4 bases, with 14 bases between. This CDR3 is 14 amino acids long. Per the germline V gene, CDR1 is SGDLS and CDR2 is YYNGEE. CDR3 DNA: TGTGCCAGCAGCCAGCGGACAGACCTCTATGGCTACACCTTC. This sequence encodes CASSQRTDLYGYTF.

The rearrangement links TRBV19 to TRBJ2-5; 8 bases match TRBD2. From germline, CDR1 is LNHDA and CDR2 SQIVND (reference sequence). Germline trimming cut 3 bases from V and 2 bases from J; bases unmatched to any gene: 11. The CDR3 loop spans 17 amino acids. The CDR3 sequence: CASSMGGRGGQQETQYF. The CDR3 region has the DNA TGTGCCAGTAGTATGGGCGGACGGGGGGGGCAGCAAGAGACCCAGTACTTC.

CDR3 loop: CASSKTSGGTDTQYF. The CDR3 DNA reads as TGTGCCAGCAGTAAGACTAGCGGGGGCACAGATACGCAGTATTTT. The chain has TRBV28 and TRBJ2-3; 11 nucleotides align to TRBD2. The germline CDR1 and CDR2 sequences are MDHEN and SYDVKM. Losses at the gene ends were 5 bases for V and 1 base for J; bases not matched to a gene: 2. CDR3 length equals 15 residues.

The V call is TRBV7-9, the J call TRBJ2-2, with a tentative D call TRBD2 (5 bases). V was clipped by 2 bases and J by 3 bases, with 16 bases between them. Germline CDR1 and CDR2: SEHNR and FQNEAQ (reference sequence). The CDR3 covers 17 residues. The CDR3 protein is CASSLLPSRGYTGELFF. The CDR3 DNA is TGTGCCAGCAGCTTATTACCATCCAGAGGGTACACCGGGGAGCTGTTTTTT.

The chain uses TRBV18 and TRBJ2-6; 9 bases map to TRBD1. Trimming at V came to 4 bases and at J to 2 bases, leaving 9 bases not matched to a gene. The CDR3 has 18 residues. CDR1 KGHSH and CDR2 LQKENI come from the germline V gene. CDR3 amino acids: CASSLTGTGNAGANVLTF. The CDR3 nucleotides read TGTGCCAGCTCACTAACCGGGACAGGGAACGCTGGGGCCAACGTCCTGACTTTC.

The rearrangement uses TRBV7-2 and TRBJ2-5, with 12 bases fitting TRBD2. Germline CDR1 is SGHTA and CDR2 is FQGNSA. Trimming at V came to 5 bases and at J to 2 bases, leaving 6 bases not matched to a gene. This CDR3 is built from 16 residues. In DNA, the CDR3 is TGTGCCAGCAGCCCCGGACTAGCGGGATGGCAAGAGACCCAGTACTTC. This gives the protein CASSPGLAGWQETQYF.

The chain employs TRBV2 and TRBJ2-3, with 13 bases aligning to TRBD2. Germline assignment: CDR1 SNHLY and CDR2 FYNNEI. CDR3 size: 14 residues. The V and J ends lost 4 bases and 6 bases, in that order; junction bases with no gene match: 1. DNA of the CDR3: TGTGCCAGCAGTGTACTAGCGGGGGGGGATACGCAGTATTTT. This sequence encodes CASSVLAGGDTQYF.

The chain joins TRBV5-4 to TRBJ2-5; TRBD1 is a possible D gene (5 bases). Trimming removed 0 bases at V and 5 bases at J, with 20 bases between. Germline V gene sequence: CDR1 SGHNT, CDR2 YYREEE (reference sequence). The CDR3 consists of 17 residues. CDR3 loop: CASSLAKRTTRGETQYF. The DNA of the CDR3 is TGTGCCAGCAGCTTGGCTAAAAGGACAACCCGTGGCGAGACCCAGTACTTC.

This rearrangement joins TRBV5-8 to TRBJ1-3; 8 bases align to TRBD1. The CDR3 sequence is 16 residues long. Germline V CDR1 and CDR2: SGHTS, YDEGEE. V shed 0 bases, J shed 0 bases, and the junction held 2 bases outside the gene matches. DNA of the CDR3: TGTGCCAGCAGCTTGGCAGGGGGCCCCTCTGGAAACACCATATATTTT. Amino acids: CASSLAGGPSGNTIYF.

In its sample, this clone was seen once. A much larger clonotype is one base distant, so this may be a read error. CDR3 region: CTISGPGTAAFF. Written as DNA, the CDR3 is TGTACCATCAGTGGACCCGGGACTGCCGCTTTCTTT. The rearrangement links TRBV10-3 to TRBJ1-1; D perhaps matches TRBD1 (5 bases). From germline, CDR1 is ENHRY and CDR2 SYGVKD. This CDR3 has 12 residues.

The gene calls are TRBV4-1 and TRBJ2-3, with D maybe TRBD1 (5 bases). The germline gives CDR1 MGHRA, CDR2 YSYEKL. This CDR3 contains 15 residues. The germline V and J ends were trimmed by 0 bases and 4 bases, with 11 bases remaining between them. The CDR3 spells CASSQDRQGPDTQYF. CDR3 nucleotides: TGCGCCAGCAGCCAAGATCGGCAGGGCCCAGATACGCAGTATTTT.